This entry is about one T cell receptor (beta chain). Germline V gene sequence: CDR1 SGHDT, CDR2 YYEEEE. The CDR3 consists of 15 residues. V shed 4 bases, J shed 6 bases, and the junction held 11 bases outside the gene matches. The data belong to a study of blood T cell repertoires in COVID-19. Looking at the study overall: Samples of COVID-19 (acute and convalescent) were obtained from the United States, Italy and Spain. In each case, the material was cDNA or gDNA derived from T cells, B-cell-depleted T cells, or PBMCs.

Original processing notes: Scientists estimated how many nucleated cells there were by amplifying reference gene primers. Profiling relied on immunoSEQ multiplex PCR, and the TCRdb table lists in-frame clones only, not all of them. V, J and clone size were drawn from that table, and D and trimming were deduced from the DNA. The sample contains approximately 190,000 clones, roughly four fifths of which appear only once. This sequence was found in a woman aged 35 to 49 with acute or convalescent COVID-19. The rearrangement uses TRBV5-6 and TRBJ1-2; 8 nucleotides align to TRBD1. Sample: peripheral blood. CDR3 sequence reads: CASSTKGQGLDGYTF. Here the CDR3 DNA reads TGTGCCAGCAGCACCAAAGGACAGGGTCTGGATGGCTACACCTTC.